The 22 T cell receptor beta chains below all came from one sample that was sequenced in a study of T cells in Graves' hyperthyroidism and ophthalmopathy. The investigators amplified TCR beta CDR3 regions from RNA transcripts. With the HTBI primer set, the TCR CDR3 went through a first round of RT-PCR. TCRdb fed the multiplex PCR reads into MiXCR, producing one record per CDR3 protein. The data show hundreds of thousands of distinct CDR3 sequences, more than 12% seen once. The source material was blood. Receptors were obtained from a woman aged 45-60 years with Graves' ophthalmopathy.

Concerning this clonotype: Given a much more abundant clone one base away, this may be a read error. The chain combines TRBV7-2 with TRBJ2-7; no clear D. Deletions cut 6 bases from V and 4 bases from J, with 19 bases between. Per the germline V gene, CDR1 is SGHTA and CDR2 is FQGNSA. The CDR3 is 15 amino acids. CDR3 sequence reads: CASSSAGRLAYEQYF. The DNA of the CDR3 is TGTGCCAGCAGTTCAGCAGGCAGGCTGGCGTACGAGCAGTACTTC.

This clonotype occurred many times. This rearrangement joins TRBV29-1 to TRBJ2-2, with D unclear. V was cut by 1 base and J by 0 bases, with 9 bases left in between. The CDR3 runs 15 residues. CDR1 and CDR2 (germline): SQVTM, ANQGSEA. CDR3 region: CSVEVSGSNTGELFF. The CDR3 DNA reads as TGCAGCGTTGAAGTCAGTGGATCGAACACCGGGGAGCTGTTTTTT.

There are many counts of this clonotype. This chain links TRBV5-1 with TRBJ2-5; 8 nucleotides align to TRBD2. Per the germline V gene, CDR1 is SGHRS and CDR2 is YFSETQ. J lost 1 base, V lost 0 bases, and 11 bases had no gene match. The CDR3 sequence is 18 residues long. The CDR3, as DNA: TGCGCCAGCAGCTTGGGAGGTTTGACTAGCGCCTCCCAAGAGACCCAGTACTTC. Translating gives CASSLGGLTSASQETQYF.

This clonotype has more than one count but fewer than ten. The J gene is TRBJ1-6, the V gene TRBV20-1; 9 bases are shared with TRBD1. With V trimmed by 5 bases and J by 9 bases, 11 bases remained unmatched. The germline CDR1 and CDR2 sequences are DFQATT and SNEGSKA (reference sequence). This CDR3 is 15 amino acids long. The CDR3 DNA reads TGCAGTGCTGCCCCTTGGGACAGGGAAAGTTCACCCCTCCACTTT. Translation: CSAAPWDRESSPLHF.

Notes on this clonotype: An end of the junction differs from the germline gene, which may be a read error. This sequence joins TRBV9 and TRBJ1-1; TRBD1 is a possible D gene (6 bases). The V gene's germline CDR1 is SGDLS and CDR2 YYNGEE. This CDR3 has 17 amino acids. The CDR3 loop is CASSPSPKTGANTGAFF. CDR3 nucleotide sequence: TGTGCCAGCAGCCCTAGCCCTAAGACAGGAGCGAACACTGGAGCTTTCTTT.

This clonotype was seen at least ten times. The CDR3 region is CASRYPFYEQYF. CDR3 bases: TGTGCCAGCAGATATCCTTTCTACGAGCAGTACTTC. The chain has TRBV6-2 or TRBV6-3 and TRBJ2-7; no reliable D call. The CDR3 is 12 residues long. The germline CDR1 and CDR2 sequences are MNHEY and SVGEGT. Trimming removed 6 bases from V and 3 bases from J, with 9 bases in between.

This clonotype was counted many times. The rearrangement joins TRBV18 to TRBJ2-7; unclear D gene. Germline V gives CDR1 KGHSH, CDR2 LQKENI. V lost 5 bases and J lost 5, with 16 bases in between. This CDR3 is built from 14 residues. CDR3 coding DNA: TGTGCCAGCTCAGCCACCGTATCGAGTGACGAGCAGTACTTC. Encoded protein: CASSATVSSDEQYF.

The sample holds a few counts of this clonotype. The V gene is TRBV5-1, the J gene TRBJ2-2, with D maybe TRBD2 (6 bases). CDR3 size: 16 residues. Germline CDR1 SGHRS, CDR2 YFSETQ. The V and J ends lost 3 bases and 1 base respectively, with 13 bases between them. CDR3 DNA sequence: TGCGCCAGCAGCTCCCAAGTAGCGGAGAACACCGGGGAGCTGTTTTTT. Protein: CASSSQVAENTGELFF.

This clonotype was counted ten times or more. The chain joins TRBV7-3 to TRBJ2-5, with 8 bases that match TRBD2. The V gene end was trimmed by 5 bases and the J gene end by 5 bases; junction bases not matched to a gene: 10. CDR1 SGHTA and CDR2 FQGTGA come from the germline V gene. CDR3 size: 15 residues. The DNA for the CDR3 is TGTGCCAGCAGCATACAAGCGGGAGTGGGGGAGACCCAGTACTTC. Protein sequence: CASSIQAGVGETQYF. The full variable domain, completed using reference TRBV7-3 and TRBJ2-5, is GAGVSQTPSNKVTEKGKYVELRCDPISGHTALYWYRQSLGQGPEFLIYFQGTGAADDSGLPNDRFFAVRPEGSVSTLKIQRTERGDSAVYLCASSIQAGVGETQYFGPGTRLLVL.

V is TRBV6-1 and J is TRBJ1-2; 7 positions match TRBD1. The V gene end was trimmed by 7 bases and the J gene end by 1 base; junction bases not matched to a gene: 15. CDR3 size: 17 residues. Looked up from germline, CDR1 is MNHNS and CDR2 is SASEGT. The CDR3 here is CASTITVGTENNYGYTF. Here the CDR3 DNA reads TGTGCCAGCACCATTACTGTCGGGACAGAAAATAACTATGGCTACACCTTC.

This clonotype has ten or more counts. The J gene is TRBJ2-1, the V gene TRBV30, with 7 bases that match TRBD2. CDR1 is GTSNPN, CDR2 SVGIG, per germline (reference sequence). This CDR3 has 13 amino acids. V dropped 1 base and J dropped 9; count of bases not matched to a gene: 6. The CDR3 DNA sequence: TGTGCCTGGAGTGACCGACTAGCTGTTGAGCAGTTCTTC. Translation: CAWSDRLAVEQFF.

This clonotype was recorded at least ten times. V gene TRBV5-1 combines with J gene TRBJ2-1; D unclear. The CDR3 contains 16 residues. Per germline, CDR1 SGHRS and CDR2 YFSETQ. Trimming cost V 0 bases and J 2 bases, with 12 bases left between them. CDR3 amino acids: CASSLEMVGPYNEQFF. The DNA of the CDR3 is TGCGCCAGCAGCTTGGAGATGGTAGGTCCCTACAATGAGCAGTTCTTC.

Comment on this clonotype: Being one base from a much bigger clone, this may be a read error. The chain is built from TRBV28 and TRBJ1-1; no clear D. The V gene lost 3 bases and the J gene lost 2 bases, with 10 bases spanning the gap. Germline CDR1 reads MDHEN; CDR2 reads SYDVKM. The CDR3 runs to 14 residues. DNA of the CDR3: TGTGCCAGCAGTTTCGGGCAGATTAACACTGAAGCTTTCTTT. The encoded protein is CASSFGQINTEAFF.

At least ten counts were recorded for this clonotype. This rearrangement joins TRBV6-2 or TRBV6-3 to TRBJ2-7; possibly TRBD2 for D (6 bases). V lost 2 bases and J 0 bases, leaving 14 bases between the germline ends. This CDR3 is built from 16 residues. CDR1 and CDR2 (germline): MNHEY, SVGEGT. Written as DNA, the CDR3 is TGTGCCAGCAGTTACGATGGGGCGGGGTCCTCCTACGAGCAGTACTTC. This sequence encodes CASSYDGAGSSYEQYF.

The V call is TRBV19, the J call TRBJ2-7; D call uncertain. The CDR3 covers 15 residues. The V gene lost 4 bases and the J gene lost 0 bases, with 13 bases spanning the gap. Germline values: CDR1 LNHDA, CDR2 SQIVND (reference sequence). CDR3 bases: TGTGCCAGTAGTAGATCGACGGAGAGCTCCTACGAGCAGTACTTC. Its protein product is CASSRSTESSYEQYF. The full variable domain, rest sourced from reference TRBV19 and TRBJ2-7, is DGGITQSPKYLFRKEGQNVTLSCEQNLNHDAMYWYRQDPGQGLRLIYYSQIVNDFQKGDIAEGYSVSREKKESFPLTVTSAQKNPTAFYLCASSRSTESSYEQYFGPGTRLTVT.

V gene TRBV29-1 combines with J gene TRBJ2-4; the D gene is possibly TRBD1 (7 bases). Between the trimmed V and J ends, which lost 4 bases and 6 bases, there was a span of 10 bases. This CDR3 is built from 12 residues. Germline V gene data show CDR1 as SQVTM and CDR2 as ANQGSEA. In nucleotides, the CDR3 is TGCAGCGTTGGTCAGGGGGGAAACATTCAGTACTTC. It is translated as CSVGQGGNIQYF. The complete variable domain, with remaining parts taken from reference TRBV29-1 and TRBJ2-4, reads SAVISQKPSRDICQRGTSLTIQCQVDSQVTMMFWYRQQPGQSLTLIATANQGSEATYESGFVIDKFPISRPNLTFSTLTVSNMSPEDSSIYLCSVGQGGNIQYFGAGTRLSVL.

This clonotype was picked up many times. The chain links TRBV27 to TRBJ2-1; 8 bases fit TRBD1. The CDR3 totals 15 residues. V was pared by 2 bases and J by 6 bases, with 6 bases of the junction left unmatched. Per the germline V gene, CDR1 is MNHEY and CDR2 is SMNVEV (reference sequence). CDR3 sequence: CASSLVRTGSNEQFF. CDR3 bases: TGTGCCAGCAGTTTAGTAAGGACAGGGTCCAATGAGCAGTTCTTC.

This clonotype occurred many times. CDR3 nucleotides: TGTGCCAGCAGCTTAGGGCTGACAGGGGGCGCCTACAATGAGCAGTTCTTC. Its translation: CASSLGLTGGAYNEQFF. V gene TRBV11-3 combines with J gene TRBJ2-1, with 10 bases that match TRBD1. Germline V gives CDR1 SGHNT, CDR2 YENEEA. The junction had 5 bases not matched to a gene; V was cut back by 1 base and J by 2 bases. This CDR3 has 17 amino acids.

This clonotype was recorded a few times. The chain joins TRBV15 to TRBJ2-7, with unresolved D. Trimming took off 0 bases at V and 2 bases at J, with 5 bases between the two ends. The germline V gene has CDR1 LNHNV and CDR2 YYDKDF (reference sequence). The CDR3 length is 13 residues. The CDR3 region has the DNA TGTGCCACCAGCAGAGATAGAACCTACGAGCAGTACTTC. This sequence encodes CATSRDRTYEQYF.

The table lists this clonotype with many counts. The chain recombines TRBV28 with TRBJ2-5; D unclear. The CDR3 has 12 residues. The V end was cut by 6 bases, the J end by 5 bases, with 10 bases between. Germline CDR1 and CDR2: MDHEN and SYDVKM. In DNA form, the CDR3 reads TGTGCCAGCAGGGGCCCCCTTGAGACCCAGTACTTC. As protein: CASRGPLETQYF.

This rearrangement joins TRBV5-6 to TRBJ1-2; no definite D call. This CDR3 contains 12 residues. Germline assignment: CDR1 SGHDT and CDR2 YYEEEE. Trimming removed 5 bases from V and 8 bases from J, with 13 bases in between. CDR3 region: CASSYYTRGYTF. CDR3 DNA sequence: TGTGCCAGCAGTTATTATACGAGGGGCTACACCTTC.

This clonotype was seen only a few times. V usage is TRBV27 and J usage is TRBJ2-2, with 10 nucleotides matching TRBD1. The CDR3 loop spans 19 amino acids. V was pared by 5 bases and J by 3 bases, with 15 bases of the junction left unmatched. Germline assignment: CDR1 MNHEY and CDR2 SMNVEV (reference sequence). The CDR3 sequence: CASSKIRTGGKRYTGELFF. CDR3 nucleotides: TGTGCCAGCAGTAAGATTCGGACAGGGGGAAAGAGGTACACCGGGGAGCTGTTTTTT.